This T cell receptor beta chain was documented in a study of T cells in Graves' hyperthyroidism and ophthalmopathy. Across the study: Peripheral blood sampling occurred at initial diagnosis, before any treatment.

The germline gives CDR1 SEHNR, CDR2 FQNEAQ (reference sequence). The CDR3 is 13 amino acids. The germline V and J ends were trimmed by 5 bases and 8 bases, with 13 bases remaining between them. The investigators amplified TCR beta CDR3 regions from RNA transcripts. An initial round of RT-PCR targeting the TCR CDR3 relied on the HTBI primer set. TCRdb reanalysed the multiplex PCR reads using MiXCR and keeps one entry per CDR3 protein. This table has roughly 280,000 distinct CDR3 sequences, approximately 23% appearing once. The sample holds a few counts of this clonotype. The target antigen is unknown. Study-level findings and limits: Also found in blood were most expanded thyroid clonotypes above 0.001. Stable hyperthyroidism was separated from ophthalmopathy by a model based on 13 V-J features.

The clonotype was recovered from a man younger than 45 with Graves' ophthalmopathy. The sample comprised blood. V usage is TRBV7-9 and J usage is TRBJ2-1; no firm D call. The CDR3 here is CASSPPPRDEQFF. CDR3 DNA: TGTGCCAGCAGCCCACCTCCTAGGGATGAGCAGTTCTTC. Full variable domain (rest looked up from reference TRBV7-9 and TRBJ2-1): DTGVSQNPRHKITKRGQNVTFRCDPISEHNRLYWYRQTLGQGPEFLTYFQNEAQLEKSRLLSDRFSAERPKGSFSTLEIQRTEQGDSAMYLCASSPPPRDEQFFGPGTRLTVL.